The 24 T cell receptor beta chains in this list originate from one sample, sequenced in a study of vaccination effects on CD4 cells after COVID-19. CD4+ T cells were isolated after 10 days of culture. No antigens are known for them. TCRdb's copy holds only in-frame clones and misses some; the assay was immunoSEQ multiplex PCR. The sample includes tens of thousands of clones, about 72% of them seen just once. Sequenced here: CD4+ T cells from PBMCs cultured without peptide, sampled before COVID-19 vaccination. These receptor sequences come from a human donor who had a prior SARS-CoV-2 infection.

In DNA form, the CDR3 reads TGTGCCAGTAGTCCCCAGGGACAGGCCTCTGGGGAGCAGTACTTC. Protein product: CASSPQGQASGEQYF. This rearrangement joins TRBV19 to TRBJ2-7, with 8 bases lining up with TRBD1. This CDR3 spans 15 amino acids. Trimming at V came to 5 bases and at J to 7 bases, leaving 13 bases not matched to a gene. CDR1 is LNHDA and CDR2 is SQIVND in the germline V gene (reference sequence).

J is TRBJ2-7 and V is TRBV10-3; weak D call: TRBD1 (8 bases). Germline loops: CDR1 ENHRY, CDR2 SYGVKD. CDR3 length equals 14 residues. V lost 4 bases and J 6 bases, leaving 16 bases between the germline ends. The CDR3 loop is CAISALTGGGEQYF. CDR3 nucleotide sequence: TGTGCCATCAGTGCCTTAACAGGGGGGGGCGAGCAGTACTTC.

The chain couples TRBV5-6 to TRBJ2-2; 7 nucleotides align to TRBD1. Trimming removed 3 bases from V and 4 bases from J; junction bases left unmatched: 12. From germline, CDR1 is SGHDT and CDR2 YYEEEE. The CDR3 extends over 17 amino acids. This CDR3 reads CASSWDEGAMGTGELFF. The CDR3 bases are TGTGCCAGCAGCTGGGACGAGGGGGCCATGGGCACCGGGGAGCTGTTTTTT.

The rearrangement links TRBV9 to TRBJ1-4; D ambiguous. This CDR3 contains 15 residues. Germline loops: CDR1 SGDLS, CDR2 YYNGEE. With 4 bases removed from V and 0 bases from J, the gap between germline ends came to 10 bases. The CDR3 sequence is CASSPRLATNEKLFF. The CDR3 DNA follows: TGTGCCAGCAGCCCCCGACTGGCAACTAATGAAAAACTGTTTTTT.

V usage is TRBV7-9 and J usage is TRBJ2-2; D remains ambiguous. Germline values: CDR1 SEHNR, CDR2 FQNEAQ (reference sequence). The CDR3 is made up of 16 amino acids. V was pared by 3 bases and J by 6 bases, with 17 bases between. The CDR3 sequence: CASSLGRFLDAGELFF. The DNA of the CDR3 is TGTGCCAGCAGCTTGGGTAGGTTCCTGGACGCCGGGGAGCTGTTTTTT.

The V and J genes are TRBV10-3 and TRBJ2-1; 10 positions agree with TRBD2. V lost 6 bases to trimming and J lost 6 bases; unmatched junction nucleotides: 2. In germline, CDR1 is ENHRY, CDR2 SYGVKD. The CDR3 has 13 residues. The chain's CDR3 is CAIRAGGPNEQFF. CDR3 sequence (DNA): TGTGCCATCAGAGCGGGAGGGCCCAATGAGCAGTTCTTC.

V usage is TRBV6-6 and J usage is TRBJ2-7, with 9 bases aligning to TRBD2. The V gene's germline CDR1 is MNHNY and CDR2 SVGAGI (reference sequence). V was clipped by 5 bases and J by 3 bases; unmatched bases: 2. The CDR3 is 13 amino acids. The CDR3 loop is CASSRLADYEQYF. The CDR3 DNA is TGTGCCAGCAGTCGACTAGCGGACTACGAGCAGTACTTC.

The chain uses TRBV9 and TRBJ2-1, with 7 bases identical to TRBD2. This CDR3 contains 13 residues. The germline CDR1 and CDR2 sequences are SGDLS and YYNGEE. V lost 3 bases and J lost 8; bases outside the gene matches: 5. The CDR3 DNA reads as TGTGCCAGCAGCGGCGGGACTACAGATGAGCAGTTCTTC. Amino acid sequence: CASSGGTTDEQFF.

This clone was seen only a few times. The chain combines TRBV9 with TRBJ1-3, with D tentatively TRBD1 (6 bases). CDR1 is SGDLS, CDR2 YYNGEE, per germline. This CDR3 is built from 15 residues. Trimming cost V 4 bases and J 0 bases, with 11 bases left between them. CDR3 nucleotide sequence: TGTGCCAGCAGCTATGGACAGAGCTCTGGAAACACCATATATTTT. It is translated as CASSYGQSSGNTIYF.

V usage is TRBV30 and J usage is TRBJ2-1; the D is unclear. Germline loops: CDR1 GTSNPN, CDR2 SVGIG (reference sequence). CDR3 length equals 12 residues. V was cut by 2 bases and J by 4 bases, with 6 bases left in between. This CDR3 is CAWSRGYNEQFF. In DNA form, the CDR3 reads TGTGCCTGGAGTCGAGGATACAATGAGCAGTTCTTC.

This clone was seen a few times. The V call is TRBV7-3, the J call TRBJ1-1; unclear D gene. The CDR3 loop spans 13 amino acids. Between the trimmed V and J ends, which lost 4 bases and 2 bases, there was a span of 8 bases. The germline gives CDR1 SGHTA, CDR2 FQGTGA. The CDR3 DNA reads as TGTGCCAGCAGCTCACAGCTAAACACTGAAGCTTTCTTT. This encodes CASSSQLNTEAFF.

The genes are TRBV7-3 and TRBJ2-1; D gene ambiguous. Trimming pared 2 bases from V and 5 bases from J, leaving 10 bases between. Germline loops: CDR1 SGHTA, CDR2 FQGTGA. There are 14 residues in the CDR3. The CDR3 region is CASSLLGGDNEQFF. Written as DNA, the CDR3 is TGTGCCAGCAGCTTACTGGGCGGCGACAATGAGCAGTTCTTC.

The J gene is TRBJ2-1, the V gene TRBV6-2 or TRBV6-3; a possible D gene is TRBD1 (5 bases). Per germline, CDR1 MNHEY and CDR2 SVGEGT. This CDR3 spans 15 amino acids. The V gene lost 4 bases and the J gene lost 7 bases, with 17 bases spanning the gap. The CDR3 reads CASSFRVFRSNEQFF. CDR3 sequence (DNA): TGTGCCAGCAGTTTCAGGGTGTTTAGGTCAAATGAGCAGTTCTTC.

The chain is built from TRBV5-4 and TRBJ1-2; 8 bases are a match to TRBD1. The CDR3 consists of 14 residues. V was pared by 3 bases and J by 3 bases, with 4 bases of the junction left unmatched. Germline V gene data show CDR1 as SGHNT and CDR2 as YYREEE (reference sequence). CDR3 residues: CASSWATGDYGYTF. CDR3 in DNA: TGTGCCAGCAGCTGGGCGACAGGGGACTATGGCTACACCTTC.

This clone came up once. The rearrangement links TRBV5-4 to TRBJ2-1; D gene uncertain. The V and J ends lost 4 bases and 6 bases respectively, with 11 bases between them. There are 13 residues in the CDR3. The V gene's germline CDR1 is SGHNT and CDR2 YYREEE (reference sequence). This chain's CDR3 is CASSALISNEQFF. As DNA, the CDR3 is TGTGCCAGCAGCGCGTTAATTTCCAATGAGCAGTTCTTC. Combining the CDR3 with reference TRBV5-4 and TRBJ2-1 gives the whole variable domain ETGVTQSPTHLIKTRGQQVTLRCSSQSGHNTVSWYQQALGQGPQFIFQYYREEENGRGNFPPRFSGLQFPNYSSELNVNALELDDSALYLCASSALISNEQFFGPGTRLTVL.

The V and J genes are TRBV2 and TRBJ2-3; no firm D call. Germline loops: CDR1 SNHLY, CDR2 FYNNEI. V shed 3 bases and J shed 2 bases, with 3 bases lying between them. The CDR3 sequence is 12 residues long. The chain's CDR3 is CASSDDTDTQYF. DNA for the CDR3: TGTGCCAGCAGTGACGACACAGATACGCAGTATTTT.

The gene calls are TRBV19 and TRBJ1-5; D uncertain. The CDR3 extends over 13 amino acids. Germline V gene sequence: CDR1 LNHDA, CDR2 SQIVND (reference sequence). V gave up 3 bases and J gave up 7 bases, with 10 bases separating them. The CDR3 DNA reads as TGTGCCAGTAGTATGGATTTCATCCAGCCCCAGCATTTT. It yields the protein CASSMDFIQPQHF. Drawing the rest from reference TRBV19 and TRBJ1-5, the complete variable domain is DGGITQSPKYLFRKEGQNVTLSCEQNLNHDAMYWYRQDPGQGLRLIYYSQIVNDFQKGDIAEGYSVSREKKESFPLTVTSAQKNPTAFYLCASSMDFIQPQHFGDGTRLSIL.

The gene calls are TRBV6-5 and TRBJ1-1, with D uncertain. The germline V and J ends were trimmed by 2 bases and 2 bases, with 6 bases remaining between them. This CDR3 has 13 amino acids. CDR1 is MNHEY, CDR2 SVGAGI, per germline. In DNA form, the CDR3 reads TGTGCCAGCAGTTACCGACCAAACACTGAAGCTTTCTTT. This codes for CASSYRPNTEAFF.

The chain is built from TRBV6-1 and TRBJ1-2, with D possibly matching TRBD1 (6 bases). The V end was cut by 1 base, the J end by 8 bases, with 14 bases between. Germline-derived CDR1 and CDR2 are MNHNS and SASEGT. CDR3 length: 14 amino acids. CDR3 coding DNA: TGTGCCAGCAGTGAAGTTTCAGGGGTCGGCGGCTACACCTTC. Translation: CASSEVSGVGGYTF.

The chain recombines TRBV15 with TRBJ2-7, with 12 bases matching TRBD2. Unmatched junction bases numbered 6, after V lost 1 base and J lost 5 bases. The CDR3 is 16 amino acids. Per the germline V gene, CDR1 is LNHNV and CDR2 is YYDKDF (reference sequence). CDR3 region: CATSRGLLAGGNEQYF. CDR3 nucleotide sequence: TGTGCCACCAGCAGAGGCCTGCTAGCGGGGGGGAACGAGCAGTACTTC.

The count of this clone is one. The chain joins TRBV2 to TRBJ2-7, with D perhaps matching TRBD1 (6 bases). Germline assignment: CDR1 SNHLY and CDR2 FYNNEI. The CDR3 contains 13 residues. V shed 6 bases and J shed 2 bases, with 11 bases lying between them. The CDR3 region is CASSKDRTYEQYF. The CDR3 DNA reads TGTGCCAGCAGCAAGGACAGAACCTACGAGCAGTACTTC.

The chain recombines TRBV7-9 with TRBJ2-2; perhaps D is TRBD1 or TRBD2 (5 bases each). Germline CDR1 is SEHNR and CDR2 is FQNEAQ (reference sequence). V gave up 2 bases and J gave up 4 bases, with 8 bases separating them. This CDR3 has 14 residues. CDR3 bases: TGTGCCAGCAGCTTATCAGGGACCACCGGGGAGCTGTTTTTT. Amino acids: CASSLSGTTGELFF.

V usage is TRBV7-2 and J usage is TRBJ1-1; no reliable D call. V lost 4 bases and J lost 3, with 12 bases in between. Per the germline V gene, CDR1 is SGHTA and CDR2 is FQGNSA. The CDR3 runs 14 residues. DNA of the CDR3: TGTGCCAGCAGCTCCCACGGGGTTGACACTGAAGCTTTCTTT. It is translated as CASSSHGVDTEAFF.

The CDR3 region has the DNA TGTGCCAGCAAACACCAGGGGTTCACCGGGGAGCTGTTTTTT. Protein sequence: CASKHQGFTGELFF. This rearrangement joins TRBV6-5 to TRBJ2-2; weak D call: TRBD1 (6 bases). Germline CDR1 MNHEY, CDR2 SVGAGI. The CDR3 extends over 14 amino acids. With 7 bases removed from V and 4 bases from J, the gap between germline ends came to 13 bases.